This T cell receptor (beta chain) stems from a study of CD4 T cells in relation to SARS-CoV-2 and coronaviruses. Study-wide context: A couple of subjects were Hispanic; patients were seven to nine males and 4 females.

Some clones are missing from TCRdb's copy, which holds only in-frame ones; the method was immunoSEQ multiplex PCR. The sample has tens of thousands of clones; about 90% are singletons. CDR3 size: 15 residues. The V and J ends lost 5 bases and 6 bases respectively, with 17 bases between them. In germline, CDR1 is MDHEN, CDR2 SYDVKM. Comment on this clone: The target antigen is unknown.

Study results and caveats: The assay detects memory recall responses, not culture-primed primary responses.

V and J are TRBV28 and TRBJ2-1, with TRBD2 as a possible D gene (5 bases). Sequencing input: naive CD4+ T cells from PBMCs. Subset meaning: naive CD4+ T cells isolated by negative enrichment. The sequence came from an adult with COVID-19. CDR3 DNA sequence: TGTGCCAGCAGTCCCCCCGGGATTCGGGTCAATGAGCAGTTCTTC. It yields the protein CASSPPGIRVNEQFF. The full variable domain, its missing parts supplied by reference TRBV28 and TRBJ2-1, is DVKVTQSSRYLVKRTGEKVFLECVQDMDHENMFWYRQDPGLGLRLIYFSYDVKMKEKGDIPEGYSVSREKKERFSLILESASTNQTSMYLCASSPPGIRVNEQFFGPGTRLTVL.